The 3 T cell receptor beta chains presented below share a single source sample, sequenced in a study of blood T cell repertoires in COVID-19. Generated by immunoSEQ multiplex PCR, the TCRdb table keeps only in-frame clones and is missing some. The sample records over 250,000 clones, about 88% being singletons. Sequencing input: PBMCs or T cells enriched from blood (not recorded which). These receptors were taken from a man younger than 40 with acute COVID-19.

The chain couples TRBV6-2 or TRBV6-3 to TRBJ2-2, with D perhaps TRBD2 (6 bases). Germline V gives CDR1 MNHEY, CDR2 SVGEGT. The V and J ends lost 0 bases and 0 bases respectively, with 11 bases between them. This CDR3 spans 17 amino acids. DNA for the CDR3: TGTGCCAGCAGTTACTCTGGGTTAGCGGCGAACACCGGGGAGCTGTTTTTT. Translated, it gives CASSYSGLAANTGELFF.

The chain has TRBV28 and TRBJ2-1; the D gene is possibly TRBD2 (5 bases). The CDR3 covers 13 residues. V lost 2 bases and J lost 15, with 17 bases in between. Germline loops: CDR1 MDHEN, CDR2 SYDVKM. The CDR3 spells CASSLPTPSHPFF. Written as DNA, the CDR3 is TGTGCCAGCAGTTTACCTACCCCTAGCCATCCGTTCTTC. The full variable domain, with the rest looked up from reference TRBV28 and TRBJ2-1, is DVKVTQSSRYLVKRTGEKVFLECVQDMDHENMFWYRQDPGLGLRLIYFSYDVKMKEKGDIPEGYSVSREKKERFSLILESASTNQTSMYLCASSLPTPSHPFFGPGTRLTVL.

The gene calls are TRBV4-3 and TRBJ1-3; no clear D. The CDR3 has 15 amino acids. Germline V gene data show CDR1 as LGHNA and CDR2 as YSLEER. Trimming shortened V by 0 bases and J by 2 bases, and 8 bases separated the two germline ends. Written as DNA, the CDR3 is TGCGCCAGCAGCCAAGATTCAACAGCTGGAAACACCATATATTTT. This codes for CASSQDSTAGNTIYF.